This TCR beta chain originates from a study of identical twins. The CDR3 is made up of 16 amino acids. Germline V lookup: CDR1 SGHDT, CDR2 YYEEEE. J was trimmed by 0 bases and V by 5 bases; bases with no gene match: 8. Each donor (without exception) was a healthy Caucasian. Each CDR3 protein is one row after TCRdb ran MiXCR on the 5' RACE reads. This sample has around 690,000 distinct CDR3 sequences, with 21% found just once. This clonotype was seen a few times. These data were also filed under a second study, of T cells expressing NK-cell markers.

This sequence joins TRBV5-6 and TRBJ2-7; TRBD1 matches at 10 bases. The TCR originated in a woman younger than 30 in good health. The source material was PBMCs. The CDR3 bases are TGTGCCAGCAGTAGCCGTAGGACAGGGGGCTCCTACGAGCAGTACTTC. The encoded protein is CASSSRRTGGSYEQYF. Variable domain in full (rest from reference TRBV5-6 and TRBJ2-7): DAGVTQSPTHLIKTRGQQVTLRCSPKSGHDTVSWYQQALGQGPQFIFQYYEEEERQRGNFPDRFSGHQFPNYSSELNVNALLLGDSALYLCASSSRRTGGSYEQYFGPGTRLTVT.